The 7 T cell receptor beta chains below come from one sample, sequenced in a study of cytomegalovirus exposure and HLA in healthy donors (dated by TCRdb to about 2017). Library preparation used the immunoSEQ multiplex PCR assay. A mixture of 60 forward primers for TCR Vbeta segments and 13 reverse primers for TCR Jbeta segments was used in the multiplex PCR. Held by TCRdb, this immuneACCESS table contains in-frame sequences only and omits some clones. Under half of the omission traces to an unresolved V gene where checked; the cause of the rest is unknown. The sample contains some 110,000 clones, roughly 66% of them found a single time. Roughly 2.2% of the sample is taken by the ten largest. Source material: PBMCs. Receptor source: a woman younger than 45 in good health and CMV-seronegative.

The rearrangement links TRBV5-1 to TRBJ2-7; D is ambiguous. The CDR3 has 15 residues. The germline V gene has CDR1 SGHRS and CDR2 YFSETQ. Trimming pared 4 bases from V and 5 bases from J, leaving 19 bases between. The CDR3 sequence is CASSPAANDKDEQYF. The CDR3 bases are TGCGCCAGCAGCCCTGCCGCCAACGACAAAGACGAGCAGTACTTC.

The rearrangement uses TRBV2 and TRBJ2-5, with 9 bases matching TRBD2. The junction had 9 bases not matched to a gene; V was cut back by 5 bases and J by 2 bases. Germline V CDR1 and CDR2: SNHLY, FYNNEI. This CDR3 has 16 residues. CDR3 residues: CASSRGLAGTQETQYF. CDR3 DNA sequence: TGTGCCAGCAGTAGGGGGCTAGCGGGAACTCAAGAGACCCAGTACTTC. Drawing the rest from reference TRBV2 and TRBJ2-5, the complete variable domain is EPEVTQTPSHQVTQMGQEVILRCVPISNHLYFYWYRQILGQKVEFLVSFYNNEISEKSEIFDDQFSVERPDGSNFTLKIRSTKLEDSAMYFCASSRGLAGTQETQYFGPGTRLLVL.

The rearrangement uses TRBV2 and TRBJ2-7, with 9 bases matching TRBD2. Trimming at V came to 6 bases and at J to 9 bases, leaving 3 bases not matched to a gene. Per germline, CDR1 SNHLY and CDR2 FYNNEI. This CDR3 has 11 amino acids. As DNA, the CDR3 is TGTGCCAGCAGGTCTAGCGGGGCGCAGTACTTC. Translated: CASRSSGAQYF.

V usage is TRBV11-3 and J usage is TRBJ2-3; TRBD1 aligns across 8 bases. The CDR3 totals 15 residues. CDR1 is SGHNT, CDR2 YENEEA, per germline. The V gene end was trimmed by 4 bases and the J gene end by 2 bases; junction bases not matched to a gene: 5. CDR3 nucleotide sequence: TGTGCCAGCAGCTCGGGACAGGCGACCACAGATACGCAGTATTTT. The encoded protein is CASSSGQATTDTQYF.

This clone was seen just once. One end of the junction is discordant with germline, which a read error may explain. This chain links TRBV7-7 with TRBJ2-5, with TRBD1 matching over 7 bases. The J call is doubtful: the DNA matches TRBJ2-7 better. Germline values: CDR1 SSHAT, CDR2 FNYEAQ (reference sequence). The CDR3 loop spans 12 amino acids. DNA for the CDR3: TGTGCTAGCAGCCCCCGGACAGGCGAGCAGTACTTC. Translation: CASSPRTGEQYF.

This clone came up a few times. The chain recombines TRBV28 with TRBJ2-3; tentatively, D is TRBD2 (6 bases). This CDR3 region has 18 residues. In germline, CDR1 is MDHEN, CDR2 SYDVKM. V was trimmed by 2 bases and J by 2 bases, leaving 20 bases between them. CDR3 sequence (DNA): TGTGCCAGCAGTTTAGAGATGGTGAGGCGGGATAACACAGATACGCAGTATTTT. Protein: CASSLEMVRRDNTDTQYF. Using reference TRBV28 and TRBJ2-3 for the parts outside the CDR3, the full variable domain is DVKVTQSSRYLVKRTGEKVFLECVQDMDHENMFWYRQDPGLGLRLIYFSYDVKMKEKGDIPEGYSVSREKKERFSLILESASTNQTSMYLCASSLEMVRRDNTDTQYFGPGTRLTVL.

This clone was detected once. The chain employs TRBV4-2 and TRBJ1-3, with 12 bases aligning to TRBD1. CDR3 length: 20 amino acids. The ends lost 5 bases at V and 0 bases at J; junction bases unmatched: 14. CDR1 and CDR2 from the germline V gene are LGHNA and YNFKEQ. CDR3 sequence: CASSTRDRGPFPSSGNTIYF. In DNA form, the CDR3 reads TGTGCCAGCAGCACCCGGGACAGGGGGCCCTTTCCATCCTCTGGAAACACCATATATTTT.